This TCR beta chain appears in the sequencing data of a study of cytomegalovirus exposure and HLA in healthy donors. Study results and limitations: Among TCR beta chains, those listed as cytomegalovirus-associated numbered some 170.

The CDR3 length is 10 residues. V was shortened by 3 bases and J by 15 bases, with 12 bases between the two germline ends. The germline gives CDR1 DFQATT, CDR2 SNEGSKA (reference sequence). Using immunoSEQ multiplex PCR, the repertoire was profiled, and TCRdb retains in-frame clones only, with some absent. The sample consists of under 250,000 clones, over 65% of them appearing once. Concerning this clone: The antigen is undetermined.

This receptor was obtained from a woman aged 18-35 years in good health and CMV-seronegative. Sequenced sample: PBMCs. The rearrangement uses TRBV20-1 and TRBJ2-1; D gene unclear. CDR3 loop: CSASRQSLFF. DNA of the CDR3: TGCAGTGCTAGTCGGCAGTCGCTGTTCTTC.